The T cell receptor (beta chain) under discussion was sequenced for a study of blood T cell repertoires in COVID-19. For the study at large: The United States, Italy and Spain were the sources of the acute and convalescent COVID-19 samples.

Sequencing was performed with immunoSEQ multiplex PCR; in TCRdb, only in-frame clones are kept and a portion is missing. The sample has about 440,000 clones; about nine tenths are singletons. The participants were between about 18 and 95 years old and came from some 23 US areas. Among Cohort 3 donors, those recovered had two negative PCRs, clearance, or symptom resolution. V lost 3 bases and J 8 bases, leaving 7 bases between the germline ends. Germline lookup yields CDR1 SGHVS and CDR2 FQNEAQ. The CDR3 extends over 11 amino acids. This clonotype was obtained from a man aged 18 to 30 who had recovered from COVID-19. Sequencing was done on a sample of PBMCs or T cells enriched from blood (not recorded which). V is TRBV7-8 and J is TRBJ1-2; D is ambiguous. The DNA of the CDR3 is TGTGCCAGCAGCTTGGGGAGCGGCTACACCTTC. This sequence encodes CASSLGSGYTF. The full variable domain, completed using reference TRBV7-8 and TRBJ1-2, is GAGVSQSPRYKVAKRGQDVALRCDPISGHVSLFWYQQALGQGPEFLTYFQNEAQLDKSGLPSDRFFAERPEGSVSTLKIQRTQQEDSAVYLCASSLGSGYTFGSGTRLTVV.